These T cell receptor beta chains were read from a single sample in a study of OX40 agonist ivuxolimab in advanced cancers. Libraries were prepared by immunoSEQ multiplex PCR; TCRdb keeps only in-frame clonotypes and omits some of them. The sample holds tens of thousands of clones; around 90% are singletons and the top ten take about 7%. Sample: CD4+ or CD8+ T cells sorted from blood, taken in a trial of the OX40 agonist ivuxolimab. These receptor sequences come from an adult with an advanced solid tumor such as melanoma, head and neck, liver or kidney cancer. Each CDR3 is given without its conserved first and last residue. The order of the fields is J gene, V gene, CDR3 protein.

>TRBJ1-1|TRBV19
ASSPGTSAEAF
>TRBJ1-1|TRBV23-1
ASSQSRTAF
>TRBJ1-4|TRBV6-4
ASSSTASADEKLF
>TRBJ2-7|TRBV19
ASSFSGGYEQY
>TRBJ1-2|TRBV19
ASSITGTRTYGYT
>TRBJ1-1|TRBV5-6
ASRGATGNTEAF
>TRBJ1-2|TRBV5-4
ASSLADRGNYGYT
>TRBJ2-1|TRBV7-3
ASSPRGGASYNEQF
>TRBJ1-1|TRBV6-1
ASSRSGAETEAF
>TRBJ2-3|TRBV11-2
ASSLGRDTQY
>TRBJ2-1|TRBV27
ASEVRGSNEQF
>TRBJ1-1|TRBV5-6
ASSEDRKGGDTEAF
>TRBJ2-1|TRBV14
ASSQERASGYNEQF
>TRBJ2-5|TRBV4-2
ASSQGRGEQETQY
>TRBJ1-1|TRBV7-9
ASSFGDTEAF
>TRBJ2-3|TRBV5-1
ASSSARLVDTQY
>TRBJ2-3|TRBV9
ASSVEDSTDTQY
>TRBJ2-2|TRBV5-1
ASSVTGAGELF
>TRBJ2-1|TRBV2
ASRDSWTYNEQF
>TRBJ2-4|TRBV7-9
ASSLDQEGLAKNIQY
>TRBJ1-1|TRBV27
ASSSGDSTEAF
>TRBJ2-4|TRBV5-4
ASSLAGGRAKNIQY
>TRBJ1-4|TRBV7-9
ASSPFPQATNEKLF
>TRBJ1-6|TRBV6-5
ASSYSGSNSPLH
>TRBJ2-1|TRBV9
ASTPHSGGNEQF
>TRBJ1-2|TRBV7-9
ASSEGQVLKGYT
>TRBJ1-1|TRBV27
ASSLSGKGTEAF
>TRBJ2-3|TRBV30
AWTSTDTQY
>TRBJ2-2|TRBV13
ASSPEGGTGELF
>TRBJ1-1|TRBV6-1
ASSEVAERTEAF
>TRBJ2-5|TRBV9
ASSEGLAAETQY
>TRBJ1-4|TRBV4-1
ASSQGTAAEKLF
>TRBJ2-7|TRBV30
AWSVGQGREQY
>TRBJ1-1|TRBV19
ASSLGHGNTEAF
>TRBJ1-2|TRBV6-1
ASSETGWGYT
>TRBJ1-4|TRBV7-8
ASSGPRDGEKLF
>TRBJ2-3|TRBV4-1
ASSGLGVTDTQY
>TRBJ1-1|TRBV27
ASSNRPEVDTEAF
>TRBJ2-7|TRBV19
ASTADRDSYEQY
>TRBJ1-2|TRBV5-6
ASSLYRSRGARNYGYT
>TRBJ2-7|TRBV7-8
ASSLLEEYEQY
>TRBJ1-4|TRBV5-1
ASSLFRGELF
>TRBJ2-3|TRBV11-2
ASSLIPGQGASTDTQY
>TRBJ2-7|TRBV15
ATSRDRTGSEQY
>TRBJ1-1|TRBV5-6
ASSWTGGMNTEAF
>TRBJ2-7|TRBV15
ATSGEAGAIYEQY
>TRBJ1-1|TRBV30
ASSGGLGNTEAF
>TRBJ2-1|TRBV27
ASSFLSLSYNEQF
>TRBJ1-5|TRBV12-2
ASRLAHRVGNQPQH
>TRBJ2-1|TRBV27
ASSLMRGSYNEQF
>TRBJ2-2|TRBV6-4
ASSDEPGTGELF